A selection of T cell receptor beta chains follows, all from one sample in a study of cytotoxic CD8 clonotypes in ibrutinib-treated CLL. This table comes from immunoSEQ multiplex PCR, and its TCRdb copy is limited to in-frame clones, with some not included. The sample yields some 200,000 clones, approximately 75% seen once. The sample was PBMCs, taken after 12 months of ibrutinib treatment. The receptors stem from a human donor with chronic lymphocytic leukemia. The CDR3 runs from the conserved cysteine through the conserved F or W. The D gene is left open where the match is weak. Size is omitted from some rows. Given values are once, few, many or a class for expanded clones.

NA,NA,TRBJ2-5,TRBV7-9,CASSLRGTQETQYF,TGTGCCAGCAGCTTACGGGGAACCCAAGAGACCCAGTACTTC
NA,NA,TRBJ2-1,TRBV18,CASSPDSGPYNEQFF,TGTGCCAGCTCACCTGATTCGGGCCCATACAATGAGCAGTTCTTC
few,NA,TRBJ1-1,TRBV7-6,CASSPTTGTEAFF,TGTGCCAGCAGCCCGACAACCGGGACTGAAGCTTTCTTT
NA,NA,TRBJ2-2,TRBV10-2,CASSPPTNTGELFF,TGCGCCAGCAGCCCCCCGACGAACACCGGGGAGCTGTTTTTT
NA,TRBD2,TRBJ2-7,TRBV5-4,CASSLGATSGRENEQYF,TGTGCCAGCAGCTTGGGGGCGACTAGCGGGAGGGAGAACGAGCAGTACTTC
once,NA,TRBJ1-1,TRBV29-1,CSVYSLQGKAFF,TGCAGCGTTTATAGCCTCCAGGGGAAAGCTTTCTTT
NA,TRBD2,TRBJ2-7,TRBV11-3,CASSSGGTSVDEQYF,TGTGCCAGCAGCTCAGGAGGTACTAGCGTGGACGAGCAGTACTTC
many,NA,TRBJ2-7,TRBV7-9,CASSPTGPEQYF,TGTGCCAGCAGCCCTACAGGCCCCGAGCAGTACTTC
NA,NA,TRBJ1-6,TRBV2,CASSVQGQGSPLHF,TGTGCCAGCAGTGTCCAGGGGCAGGGATCACCCCTCCACTTT
NA,NA,TRBJ1-3,TRBV2,CASSPAGRRNTIYF,TGTGCCAGCAGTCCAGCCGGACGGAGAAACACCATATATTTT
NA,NA,TRBJ2-3,TRBV7-3,CASSFGGRGTQYF,TGTGCCAGCAGCTTCGGGGGGCGCGGGACGCAGTATTTT
NA,NA,TRBJ1-2,TRBV29-1,CSVVGTINYGYTF,TGCAGCGTTGTGGGGACAATTAACTATGGCTACACCTTC
NA,NA,TRBJ2-3,TRBV6-1,CASMRGDTQYF,TGTGCCAGCATGCGGGGAGATACGCAGTATTTT
NA,NA,TRBJ1-4,TRBV25-1,CASSAGVVSGGEKLFF,TGTGCCAGCAGTGCGGGTGTGGTTTCGGGGGGTGAAAAACTGTTTTTT
NA,NA,TRBJ1-1,TRBV6-1,CASRSGDTEAFF,TGTGCCAGCAGATCGGGGGACACTGAAGCTTTCTTT
NA,NA,TRBJ2-7,TRBV29-1,CSVEGQGHHEQYF,TGCAGCGTTGAGGGCCAGGGGCACCACGAGCAGTACTTC
few,TRBD2,TRBJ2-7,TRBV7-2,CASSLASGGAYEQYF,TGTGCCAGCAGCTTGGCTAGCGGGGGGGCTTACGAGCAGTACTTC
NA,TRBD1,TRBJ2-5,TRBV2,CASSEQGAEETQYF,TGTGCCAGCAGTGAGCAGGGGGCAGAGGAGACCCAGTACTTC
NA,NA,TRBJ1-1,TRBV7-3,CASSQGGTEAFF,TGTGCCAGCAGCCAGGGTGGGACTGAAGCTTTCTTT
NA,TRBD1,TRBJ2-7,TRBV5-5,CASSVGQGTGYEQYF,TGTGCCAGCAGCGTGGGACAGGGGACGGGCTACGAGCAGTACTTC
NA,TRBD1,TRBJ2-2,TRBV7-3,CASSSRQGFGELFF,TGTGCCAGCAGCTCCCGACAGGGATTCGGGGAGCTGTTTTTT
NA,NA,TRBJ2-7,TRBV5-5,CASSFLAKPSEQYF,TGTGCCAGCAGCTTTTTGGCCAAGCCGAGCGAGCAGTACTTC
NA,NA,TRBJ2-1,TRBV6-4,CASSYSTQEQFF,TGTGCCAGCAGTTACTCGACCCAGGAGCAGTTCTTC
NA,NA,TRBJ2-3,TRBV19,CASSTIQADTQYF,TGTGCCAGTAGTACGATTCAGGCGGATACGCAGTATTTT
NA,TRBD2,TRBJ2-1,TRBV5-5,CASSRSTSGLYNEQFF,TGTGCCAGCAGCCGTTCCACTAGCGGCCTTTACAATGAGCAGTTCTTC
NA,NA,TRBJ2-1,TRBV2,CASCGGGLPVEQFF,TGTGCCAGCTGTGGCGGGGGCCTTCCCGTTGAGCAGTTCTTC
NA,TRBD2,TRBJ2-3,TRBV27,CASSLSGGPYTDTQYF,TGTGCCAGCAGTTTGAGCGGGGGGCCTTACACAGATACGCAGTATTTT
NA,NA,TRBJ1-1,TRBV7-3,CASSLGVENTEAFF,TGTGCCAGCAGCTTAGGGGTTGAGAACACTGAAGCTTTCTTT
once,NA,TRBJ1-2,TRBV7-9,CASSLVGYGYTF,TGTGCCAGCAGCTTAGTCGGCTATGGCTACACCTTC
once,TRBD1,TRBJ1-2,TRBV18,CASSQLGQVYGYTF,TGTGCCAGCTCACAACTGGGACAGGTCTATGGCTACACCTTC
once,NA,TRBJ2-7,TRBV4-2,CASSQDAQALGYEQYF,TGTGCCAGCAGCCAAGATGCGCAGGCCTTGGGGTACGAGCAGTACTTC
NA,NA,TRBJ2-2,TRBV7-9,CASRTGTSNTGELFF,TGTGCCAGCAGGACCGGGACTTCGAACACCGGGGAGCTGTTTTTT
few,NA,TRBJ2-3,TRBV7-9,CASSLYRLSDTQYF,TGTGCCAGCAGCTTATATAGGCTTTCAGATACGCAGTATTTT
NA,NA,TRBJ2-2,TRBV28,CASRPPGPVGELFF,TGTGCCAGCAGACCTCCAGGACCGGTCGGGGAGCTGTTTTTT
NA,NA,TRBJ1-1,TRBV5-1,CASSLETSEAFF,TGCGCCAGCAGCTTGGAGACCTCTGAAGCTTTCTTT
NA,TRBD2,TRBJ2-7,TRBV27,CASRSTSGGAREQYF,TGTGCCAGCAGGAGCACTAGCGGGGGGGCCCGTGAGCAGTACTTC
NA,NA,TRBJ2-1,TRBV15,CATSRRRGAGAQNEQFF,TGTGCCACCAGCCGAAGAAGAGGTGCAGGGGCCCAAAATGAGCAGTTCTTC
NA,NA,TRBJ1-3,TRBV2,CASSHRFFLNQGEGPGNTIYF,TGTGCCAGCAGTCACCGATTTTTTTTAAATCAGGGTGAGGGTCCCGGAAACACCATATATTTT
NA,TRBD2,TRBJ2-7,TRBV7-9,CASSVGLAGDEQYF,TGTGCCAGCAGCGTAGGACTAGCGGGGGACGAGCAGTACTTC